This TCR beta chain came from a study of shared clonotypes between healthy human individuals. The overall study: Each donor contributed plates that comprised three CD4 naive, three CD4 memory, two CD8 naive and one CD8 memory.

Germline assignment: CDR1 MNHEY and CDR2 SVGAGI. V was pared by 2 bases and J by 4 bases, with 17 bases between. This CDR3 is 16 amino acids long. Positively selected for CCR7, the CD45RO-negative cells used as naive CD8 cells excluded terminally differentiated effector memory CD45RA+ cells. Each subset's genomic DNA was split evenly across several immunoSEQ plates. It was around 190 ng DNA, some 30,000 T cell genomes, that sorted-subset replicate PCRs used. Produced via immunoSEQ multiplex PCR; TCRdb's table is partial and in-frame only. Here the sample spans about 2,200,000 clones, 93% being singletons.

The chain has TRBV6-5 and TRBJ1-2, with D perhaps matching TRBD1 (5 bases). The clonotype originates from a man younger than 30 in good health. Some clones in this sample may be carry-over from other donors' samples. Sequenced: naive CD8+ T cells from PBMCs. CDR3 amino acids: CASSYEQGGGFYGYTF. DNA of the CDR3: TGTGCCAGCAGTTACGAGCAGGGAGGTGGCTTCTATGGCTACACCTTC.